The 14 T cell receptor beta chains listed next were all sequenced from one sample in a study of lymphopenia after photon versus proton radiotherapy. Data came from immunoSEQ multiplex PCR; TCRdb stores just in-frame clones and leaves some out. The repertoire holds 13,000 or so clones, with roughly 90% as singletons. Source: peripheral blood, taken from a patient treated with proton-based radiotherapy. The receptors derive from a man between 60 and 70 years old with pancreatic cancer.

V and J are TRBV7-8 and TRBJ2-7, with 7 bases lining up with TRBD1. Germline assignment: CDR1 SGHVS and CDR2 FQNEAQ. The CDR3 has 16 amino acids. Germline trimming cut 4 bases from V and 4 bases from J; bases unmatched to any gene: 13. In DNA form, the CDR3 reads TGTGCCAGCAGCTCGTCCCGGGACAGCTTTGAGTACGAGCAGTACTTC. The encoded protein is CASSSSRDSFEYEQYF.

The chain couples TRBV6-1 to TRBJ1-2; D might be TRBD1 (5 bases). Germline CDR1 MNHNS, CDR2 SASEGT. There are 14 residues in the CDR3. Trimming cost V 3 bases and J 8 bases, with 16 bases left between them. CDR3 sequence reads: CASSEGKQVYGYTF. The CDR3 DNA follows: TGTGCCAGCAGTGAGGGGAAACAGGTCTACGGCTACACCTTC.

The gene calls are TRBV19 and TRBJ2-1, with TRBD2 identical over 15 bases. Unmatched junction bases numbered 4, after V lost 10 bases and J lost 9 bases. The germline gives CDR1 LNHDA, CDR2 SQIVND (reference sequence). The CDR3 sequence is 13 residues long. CDR3 coding DNA: TGTGCCACCGCGGGACTAGCGGGAGGTGAGCAGTTCTTC. Its protein product is CATAGLAGGEQFF.

The chain links TRBV7-8 to TRBJ2-3, with 9 bases matching TRBD2. Trimming took 1 base from V and 8 from J; bases not matched to a gene: 7. Germline assignment: CDR1 SGHVS and CDR2 FQNEAQ. CDR3 length equals 15 residues. The CDR3 loop is CASSLGSGRGGTQYF. CDR3 nucleotides: TGTGCCAGCAGCTTAGGAAGTGGGCGGGGGGGTACGCAGTATTTT.

The rearrangement joins TRBV28 to TRBJ2-7; 11 positions match TRBD2. The CDR3 runs to 16 residues. Losses at the gene ends were 4 bases for V and 6 bases for J; bases not matched to a gene: 11. Germline loops: CDR1 MDHEN, CDR2 SYDVKM. CDR3 sequence reads: CASSSLGVAGGLEQYF. Written as DNA, the CDR3 is TGTGCCAGCAGTTCCCTAGGGGTAGCGGGGGGGCTCGAGCAGTACTTC.

The chain is built from TRBV19 and TRBJ1-6, with 9 nucleotides matching TRBD1. The V segment lost 6 bases and the J segment 8 bases; nucleotides outside the gene matches: 14. The germline gives CDR1 LNHDA, CDR2 SQIVND (reference sequence). This CDR3 comprises 17 residues. DNA of the CDR3: TGTGCCAGTAGGCCGCCCAAGACAGGGGGTGCTTATTCACCCCTCCACTTT. Translating it yields CASRPPKTGGAYSPLHF. Full variable domain (rest looked up from reference TRBV19 and TRBJ1-6): DGGITQSPKYLFRKEGQNVTLSCEQNLNHDAMYWYRQDPGQGLRLIYYSQIVNDFQKGDIAEGYSVSREKKESFPLTVTSAQKNPTAFYLCASRPPKTGGAYSPLHFGNGTRLTVT.

The rearrangement links TRBV28 to TRBJ2-7, with D possibly being TRBD2 (5 bases). CDR3 size: 13 residues. The V end lost 5 bases, the J end lost 8 bases, and 16 bases lay between the germline ends. The germline V gene encodes CDR1 MDHEN and CDR2 SYDVKM. This CDR3 is CASSLPEGTKQYF. CDR3 coding DNA: TGTGCCAGCAGTCTCCCTGAGGGTACGAAGCAGTACTTC.

This clone has only one observation. The V and J genes are TRBV7-6 and TRBJ2-3; 9 positions agree with TRBD2. The CDR3 covers 16 residues. The J segment lost 1 base and the V segment lost 6 bases, leaving 8 bases of the junction unmatched. CDR1 is SGHVS and CDR2 is FNYEAQ in the germline V gene. CDR3 bases: TGTGCCAGCAGACTAAGGGCTAGCGGGGGCACAGATACGCAGTATTTT. It encodes CASRLRASGGTDTQYF.

The chain links TRBV5-1 to TRBJ2-1; 7 nucleotides align to TRBD2. The CDR3 contains 15 residues. Germline loops: CDR1 SGHRS, CDR2 YFSETQ. V was pared by 2 bases and J by 7 bases, with 9 bases of the junction left unmatched. CDR3 nucleotide sequence: TGCGCCAGCAGCTTCGAAGCGGGGCCCCTTAATGAGCAGTTCTTC. This gives the protein CASSFEAGPLNEQFF. Complete variable domain (other parts from reference TRBV5-1 and TRBJ2-1): KAGVTQTPRYLIKTRGQQVTLSCSPISGHRSVSWYQQTPGQGLQFLFEYFSETQRNKGNFPGRFSGRQFSNSRSEMNVSTLELGDSALYLCASSFEAGPLNEQFFGPGTRLTVL.

The chain uses TRBV18 and TRBJ1-3; D is unclear. The V end was cut by 3 bases, the J end by 0 bases, with 12 bases between. The CDR3 totals 16 residues. Germline V gives CDR1 KGHSH, CDR2 LQKENI. The CDR3 DNA reads as TGTGCCAGCTCACCGTACGTTGCCTTCTCTGGAAACACCATATATTTT. This translates into CASSPYVAFSGNTIYF. The full variable domain, in which reference TRBV18 and TRBJ1-3 provide the parts outside the CDR3, is NAGVMQNPRHLVRRRGQEARLRCSPMKGHSHVYWYRQLPEEGLKFMVYLQKENIIDESGMPKERFSAEFPKEGPSILRIQQVVRGDSAAYFCASSPYVAFSGNTIYFGEGSWLTVV.

This clone has more than one count but fewer than ten. The V gene is TRBV7-9, the J gene TRBJ2-7; D unresolved. Germline V lookup: CDR1 SEHNR, CDR2 FQNEAQ (reference sequence). The CDR3 runs 14 residues. Between the trimmed V and J ends, which lost 0 bases and 4 bases, there was a span of 10 bases. CDR3 bases: TGTGCCAGCAGCTTAGCGAATTCCTTTTACGAGCAGTACTTC. Residues: CASSLANSFYEQYF.

The V gene is TRBV29-1, the J gene TRBJ1-3; D may be TRBD1 (5 bases). This CDR3 spans 15 amino acids. Looked up from germline, CDR1 is SQVTM and CDR2 is ANQGSEA. V dropped 5 bases and J dropped 0 bases, with 14 bases sitting between them. CDR3 sequence (DNA): TGCAGCGTTTACCCTGGCAGGGCCTCTGGAAACACCATATATTTT. This encodes CSVYPGRASGNTIYF.

The V call is TRBV5-5, the J call TRBJ1-5; D is possibly TRBD1 (6 bases). The germline gives CDR1 SGHKS, CDR2 YYEKEE (reference sequence). The CDR3 is 14 amino acids. Trimming left V 1 base short and J 1 base short, with 6 bases between. The CDR3 here is CASSLQGSNQPQHF. In nucleotides, the CDR3 is TGTGCCAGCAGCTTGCAGGGGAGCAATCAGCCCCAGCATTTT.

The chain uses TRBV7-9 and TRBJ1-1; D may be TRBD1 (6 bases). Trimming left V 5 bases short and J 1 base short, with 20 bases between. Germline CDR1 SEHNR, CDR2 FQNEAQ (reference sequence). This CDR3 has 17 amino acids. The CDR3 reads CASSLLGGVDANTEAFF. CDR3 bases: TGTGCCAGCAGCCTTCTTGGGGGCGTCGACGCGAACACTGAAGCTTTCTTT.